Following are 10 T cell receptor beta chains from one sample sequenced in a study of blood T cell repertoires in COVID-19. TCRdb's table, derived via immunoSEQ multiplex PCR, lists solely in-frame clones and lacks some. This table has some 14,000 clones, 82% appearing once. Sequencing was performed on peripheral blood. The receptors stem from a man at least 80 years old with active or convalescent COVID-19.

The V and J genes are TRBV7-9 and TRBJ1-5; TRBD1 is a possible D gene (5 bases). The germline V gene encodes CDR1 SEHNR and CDR2 FQNEAQ (reference sequence). This CDR3 spans 13 amino acids. With 8 bases removed from V and 4 bases from J, the gap between germline ends came to 12 bases. CDR3 loop: CASGAGKNQPQHF. The CDR3 DNA reads as TGTGCCAGCGGGGCAGGTAAAAATCAGCCCCAGCATTTT.

The chain has TRBV4-1 and TRBJ1-6; possibly TRBD1 for D (6 bases). Germline V gene lookup returns CDR1 MGHRA and CDR2 YSYEKL. V lost 3 bases, J lost 8 bases, and 23 bases lay in between. The CDR3 has 18 amino acids. The CDR3 DNA follows: TGCGCCAGCAGCCAGGGTCTTTGGGGGCCGCGTAGGCATTCACCCCTCCACTTT. Protein product: CASSQGLWGPRRHSPLHF.

This clone was seen more than once but under ten times. The chain has TRBV12-3 or TRBV12-4 and TRBJ1-6; weak D call: TRBD1 (5 bases). This CDR3 is 12 amino acids long. Trimming left V 3 bases short and J 8 bases short, with 5 bases between. The CDR3: CASSFRDSPLHF. CDR3 sequence (DNA): TGTGCCAGCAGTTTCAGGGATTCACCCCTCCACTTT.

The V and J genes are TRBV6-5 and TRBJ2-5; 9 positions match TRBD2. The junction had 0 bases not matched to a gene; V was cut back by 6 bases and J by 1 base. Looked up from germline, CDR1 is MNHEY and CDR2 is SVGAGI. The length of the CDR3 is 13 residues. The chain's CDR3 is CASRRGGQETQYF. The DNA of the CDR3 is TGTGCCAGCAGGCGGGGGGGCCAAGAGACCCAGTACTTC.

This chain joins TRBV6-5 and TRBJ1-5; 8 nucleotides match TRBD1. In germline, CDR1 is MNHEY, CDR2 SVGAGI. V trimming: 6 bases; J trimming: 3 bases; junction bases outside the gene matches: 7. The CDR3 covers 15 residues. The CDR3 reads CASSQGQGDNQPQHF. The CDR3 region has the DNA TGTGCCAGCAGCCAAGGACAGGGTGACAATCAGCCCCAGCATTTT.

The gene calls are TRBV29-1 and TRBJ1-1; possible D gene TRBD1, 6 bases. Trimming took 4 bases from V and 9 from J, leaving 21 bases between them. CDR3 size: 14 residues. The V gene's germline CDR1 is SQVTM and CDR2 ANQGSEA. CDR3 sequence reads: CSVGVPGAGAQAFF. CDR3 sequence (DNA): TGCAGCGTTGGGGTTCCAGGGGCTGGGGCGCAAGCTTTCTTT.

The V gene is TRBV5-5, the J gene TRBJ2-3; no definite D call. The CDR3 extends over 14 amino acids. Per germline, CDR1 SGHKS and CDR2 YYEKEE (reference sequence). Deletions cut 4 bases from V and 1 base from J, with 10 bases between. The DNA for the CDR3 is TGTGCCAGCAGCCGACCTCTAGGCACAGATACGCAGTATTTT. Translation gives CASSRPLGTDTQYF.

Only a few counts were recorded for this clone. The chain employs TRBV9 and TRBJ2-7; a possible D gene is TRBD1 (6 bases). V gave up 3 bases and J gave up 4 bases, with 11 bases separating them. Germline CDR1 SGDLS, CDR2 YYNGEE. The CDR3 spans 13 residues. CDR3 nucleotides: TGTGCCAGCAGCGAAGGACAGCGGTACGAGCAGTACTTC. Its translation: CASSEGQRYEQYF.

The V call is TRBV19, the J call TRBJ2-3; tentative D call: TRBD1 (5 bases). Germline V CDR1 and CDR2: LNHDA, SQIVND (reference sequence). V lost 1 base, J lost 4 bases, and 9 bases lay in between. The length of the CDR3 is 14 residues. The CDR3 sequence: CASSIGQGPDTQYF. CDR3 sequence (DNA): TGTGCCAGTAGTATAGGGCAGGGCCCAGATACGCAGTATTTT.

This chain joins TRBV2 and TRBJ2-1; TRBD1 matches at 9 bases. The CDR3 covers 13 residues. Trimming took 3 bases from V and 7 from J; bases not matched to a gene: 1. CDR1 is SNHLY, CDR2 FYNNEI, per germline. The CDR3 sequence: CASSETGGNEQFF. DNA for the CDR3: TGTGCCAGCAGTGAGACAGGGGGGAATGAGCAGTTCTTC.